A single sample gave rise to the 21 T cell receptor beta chains below, sequenced in a study of response to subunit inactivated influenza vaccine. TCRdb ran MiXCR on the RT-PCR reads and lists one entry per CDR3 protein. The table lists fewer than 550,000 distinct CDR3 sequences, 25% of them singletons. The material was CD4+ T cells sorted from PBMCs, obtained roughly 5 days after vaccination. Receptors were obtained from a man over 45 who received an inactivated influenza vaccine.

This clonotype came up a few times. The CDR3 protein is CASSQDLTSADTQYF. In nucleotides, the CDR3 is TGCGCCAGCAGCCAAGATTTGACTAGCGCAGATACGCAGTATTTT. The chain links TRBV4-3 to TRBJ2-3; the match to TRBD2 covers 8 bases. This CDR3 region has 15 residues. CDR1 and CDR2 from the germline V gene are LGHNA and YSLEER. V shed 0 bases and J 4 bases; nucleotides not matched to a gene: 3.

The chain employs TRBV20-1 and TRBJ2-7, with D tentatively TRBD1 (7 bases). Germline assignment: CDR1 DFQATT and CDR2 SNEGSKA (reference sequence). The CDR3 is 14 amino acids. CDR3 loop: CSAPRGAGSNEQYF. The CDR3 DNA reads as TGCAGCGCTCCCAGGGGGGCGGGTAGCAACGAGCAGTACTTC.

This clonotype was picked up a small number of times. The chain carries TRBV12-3 or TRBV12-4 and TRBJ2-5, with TRBD1 matching over 10 bases. The CDR3 consists of 14 residues. J lost 5 bases, V lost 2 bases, and 2 bases had no gene match. The CDR3 spells CASSLRDRGETQYF. CDR3 nucleotide sequence: TGTGCCAGCAGTTTACGGGACAGGGGTGAGACCCAGTACTTC.

Written as DNA, the CDR3 is TGCAGTGCTAGAGCCGGGACAAGGTCCTACGAGCAGTACTTC. Translating it yields CSARAGTRSYEQYF. The rearrangement links TRBV20-1 to TRBJ2-7; a weak D match, TRBD1 (6 bases). Per germline, CDR1 DFQATT and CDR2 SNEGSKA (reference sequence). The CDR3 contains 14 residues. V lost 1 base, J lost 1 base, and 11 bases lay in between.

V is TRBV30 and J is TRBJ2-7; D is ambiguous. Per the germline V gene, CDR1 is GTSNPN and CDR2 is SVGIG (reference sequence). The CDR3 has 13 amino acids. Trimming took 4 bases from V and 2 from J, leaving 12 bases between them. DNA of the CDR3: TGTGCCTGGAACAAAGGGTCCCCCTACGAGCAGTACTTC. Encoded protein: CAWNKGSPYEQYF.

This clonotype appeared a single time. CDR3 nucleotide sequence: TGCAGTGCCATTAGCGGAGATACGCAGTATTTT. Translating gives CSAISGDTQYF. The gene calls are TRBV20-1 and TRBJ2-3; the D gene is possibly TRBD2 (6 bases). Germline lookup yields CDR1 DFQATT and CDR2 SNEGSKA (reference sequence). The CDR3 spans 11 residues. Trimming cost V 6 bases and J 5 bases, with 9 bases left between them.

This sequence joins TRBV20-1 and TRBJ2-5; D perhaps matches TRBD1 (5 bases). V lost 0 bases, J lost 4 bases, and 12 bases lay in between. The V gene's germline CDR1 is DFQATT and CDR2 SNEGSKA (reference sequence). This CDR3 contains 14 residues. The CDR3 protein is CSARDGAAGETQYF. CDR3 sequence (DNA): TGCAGTGCTAGAGATGGGGCTGCTGGAGAGACCCAGTACTTC.

The chain employs TRBV5-1 and TRBJ2-5, with TRBD2 matching over 10 bases. The germline gives CDR1 SGHRS, CDR2 YFSETQ. With 4 bases clipped from V and 3 bases from J, the junction kept 15 bases outside the gene matches. The length of the CDR3 is 18 residues. The CDR3 sequence: CASSPGSSGRLGEETQYF. The DNA of the CDR3 is TGCGCCAGCAGCCCCGGGTCTAGCGGGAGATTGGGGGAAGAGACCCAGTACTTC.

Ten or more counts support this clonotype. CDR3 region: CASSRQTEKLFF. The CDR3 DNA follows: TGTGCCAGCTCACGTCAGACTGAAAAACTGTTTTTT. V is TRBV18 and J is TRBJ1-4; the D is unclear. This CDR3 contains 12 residues. Germline CDR1 KGHSH, CDR2 LQKENI. V dropped 4 bases and J dropped 7 bases, with 7 bases sitting between them. Variable domain in full (rest from reference TRBV18 and TRBJ1-4): NAGVMQNPRHLVRRRGQEARLRCSPMKGHSHVYWYRQLPEEGLKFMVYLQKENIIDESGMPKERFSAEFPKEGPSILRIQQVVRGDSAAYFCASSRQTEKLFFGSGTQLSVL.

The CDR3 region has the DNA TGTGCCAGCAGTTACCGGGCTCCCTACTACGAGCAGTACTTC. Its translation is CASSYRAPYYEQYF. V is TRBV6-5 and J is TRBJ2-7; D is unclear. CDR1 and CDR2 from the germline V gene are MNHEY and SVGAGI. This CDR3 comprises 14 residues. Trimming cost V 2 bases and J 3 bases, with 11 bases left between them.

The chain couples TRBV3-1 to TRBJ1-6; D call uncertain. Germline CDR1 is LGHDT and CDR2 is YNNKEL (reference sequence). The CDR3 length is 14 residues. Trimming removed 1 base from V and 5 bases from J, with 6 bases in between. CDR3 in DNA: TGTGCCAGCAGCCAAGGGGTAAATAATTCACCCCTCCACTTT. Translation gives CASSQGVNNSPLHF.

The sample holds many counts of this clonotype. The rearrangement uses TRBV5-1 and TRBJ1-2, with 7 bases aligning to TRBD1. CDR1 SGHRS and CDR2 YFSETQ come from the germline V gene. The J segment lost 2 bases and the V segment lost 5 bases, leaving 3 bases of the junction unmatched. This CDR3 comprises 13 residues. CDR3 in amino acids: CASRGQSNYGYTF. The CDR3, as DNA: TGCGCCAGCAGGGGACAGTCAAACTATGGCTACACCTTC. Looking up the rest from reference TRBV5-1 and TRBJ1-2 gives the full variable domain: KAGVTQTPRYLIKTRGQQVTLSCSPISGHRSVSWYQQTPGQGLQFLFEYFSETQRNKGNFPGRFSGRQFSNSRSEMNVSTLELGDSALYLCASRGQSNYGYTFGSGTRLTVV.

CDR3 nucleotides: TGTGCCAGCCGCAAGGGACAGGGGCAGTCTGAAAAACTGTTTTTT. This gives the protein CASRKGQGQSEKLFF. The chain uses TRBV12-3 or TRBV12-4 and TRBJ1-4, with 10 bases fitting TRBD1. The CDR3 covers 15 residues. With V trimmed by 8 bases and J by 7 bases, 10 bases remained unmatched.

The genes are TRBV19 and TRBJ2-1; D remains ambiguous. Between the trimmed V and J ends, which lost 3 bases and 6 bases, there was a span of 12 bases. The CDR3 is 14 residues long. Germline lookup yields CDR1 LNHDA and CDR2 SQIVND (reference sequence). Here the CDR3 reads CASSISGLSNEQFF. In DNA form, the CDR3 reads TGTGCCAGTAGTATTAGTGGCCTGTCCAATGAGCAGTTCTTC.

This clonotype turned up a few times. The chain links TRBV12-3 or TRBV12-4 to TRBJ2-7, with D maybe TRBD1 (5 bases). V was cut by 6 bases and J by 3 bases, with 9 bases left in between. The CDR3 extends over 12 amino acids. For the CDR3, the DNA is TGTGCCAGCAGGGTGGGGCTCTACGAGCAGTACTTC. This translates into CASRVGLYEQYF.

This clonotype was seen just once. J is TRBJ2-7 and V is TRBV20-1; D may match TRBD1 or TRBD2 (5 bases each). The CDR3 has 16 residues. Trimming took 0 bases from V and 2 from J, leaving 17 bases between them. Germline V gives CDR1 DFQATT, CDR2 SNEGSKA (reference sequence). DNA of the CDR3: TGCAGTGCTAGAGATCATGGGGGTCCTTTTCCCTACGAGCAGTACTTC. Its protein is CSARDHGGPFPYEQYF.

This clonotype was counted a few times. This sequence joins TRBV4-3 and TRBJ1-1, with unresolved D. Germline-derived CDR1 and CDR2 are LGHNA and YSLEER. This CDR3 has 19 residues. V gave up 1 base and J gave up 3 bases, with 24 bases separating them. The CDR3 DNA is TGCGCCAGCAGCCAAGGCCTCGGCAGACGGGTCCGGTGGGACACTGAAGCTTTCTTT. Translated, it gives CASSQGLGRRVRWDTEAFF.

This rearrangement joins TRBV20-1 to TRBJ1-4; 7 nucleotides match TRBD1. This CDR3 is built from 13 residues. CDR1 and CDR2 (germline): DFQATT, SNEGSKA (reference sequence). V gave up 4 bases and J gave up 7 bases; unmatched junction bases: 6. The CDR3 DNA is TGCAGTGCTACCAGGGGGGGCGGTGAAAAACTGTTTTTT. Translating gives CSATRGGGEKLFF.

The chain recombines TRBV29-1 with TRBJ2-5; D perhaps matches TRBD1 (6 bases). V lost 3 bases and J 0 bases, leaving 11 bases between the germline ends. The germline CDR1 and CDR2 sequences are SQVTM and ANQGSEA. The CDR3 contains 14 residues. The CDR3 bases are TGCAGCGTTGATTCCGGGACACACCAAGAGACCCAGTACTTC. It encodes CSVDSGTHQETQYF.

The chain joins TRBV20-1 to TRBJ2-2; 10 bases map to TRBD2. V lost 0 bases, J lost 2 bases, and 6 bases stayed unmatched. CDR1 is DFQATT, CDR2 SNEGSKA, per germline (reference sequence). CDR3 size: 17 residues. CDR3 sequence (DNA): TGCAGTGCTAGAGATCGTAGCGGGAGGCATAACACCGGGGAGCTGTTTTTT. It translates to CSARDRSGRHNTGELFF.

A remark on this clonotype: A read error may produce the germline difference seen at one junction end. This chain connects TRBV20-1 to TRBJ2-3, with D uncertain. The CDR3 sequence is 10 residues long. Looked up from germline, CDR1 is DFQATT and CDR2 is SNEGSKA (reference sequence). The CDR3 is CSARVDAQYF. The CDR3 DNA follows: TGCAGTGCTAGAGTAGATGCGCAGTATTTT.